The clone carrying this T cell receptor beta chain has at least ten counts. This sample stems from a study of blood T cells in healthy people across ages. Next came a second PCR, run for about 6 to 12 cycles, which used a sample-barcoded 5' primer along with a J-beta primer mix. TCRdb reanalysed the 5' RACE reads using MiXCR and keeps one entry per CDR3 protein. The data show hundreds of thousands of distinct CDR3 sequences, with under 30% seen just once and 15% to 20% held by the top ten. The CDR3 is 15 residues long. Trimming took 0 bases from V and 8 from J; bases not matched to a gene: 8. CDR1 is DFQATT, CDR2 SNEGSKA, per germline (reference sequence). Donors were healthy Caucasian individuals from Russia aged about 6 to 90.

The rearrangement links TRBV20-1 to TRBJ2-1, with TRBD1 matching over 9 bases. The sequence derives from a woman older than 75 in good health. The specimen was blood. CDR3 bases: TGCAGTGCTAGAGAGGGTGGGACAGGGAAACATGAGCAGTTCTTC. This codes for CSAREGGTGKHEQFF.